Listed here are 14 T cell receptor beta chains from one sample, sequenced in a study of blood T cell repertoires in COVID-19. Data came from immunoSEQ multiplex PCR; TCRdb stores just in-frame clones and leaves some out. The sample holds roughly 180,000 clones; about 81% are singletons and the top ten take about 11%. Sequencing was done on a sample of peripheral blood. The receptors shown here come from a woman at least 80 years old with COVID-19, enrolled during active disease.

The chain uses TRBV5-8 and TRBJ1-2; 12 bases are a match to TRBD1. Germline values: CDR1 SGHTS, CDR2 YDEGEE. The CDR3 consists of 17 residues. The junction had 12 bases not matched to a gene; V was cut back by 2 bases and J by 7 bases. The CDR3 DNA reads as TGTGCCAGCAGCTTATTACCGGGACAGGGGGCGGATAGTGGCTACACCTTC. This translates into CASSLLPGQGADSGYTF.

The rearrangement joins TRBV29-1 to TRBJ1-4; 11 bases are a match to TRBD1. Germline V gene sequence: CDR1 SQVTM, CDR2 ANQGSEA. Germline trimming cut 6 bases from V and 3 bases from J; bases unmatched to any gene: 6. There are 15 residues in the CDR3. DNA of the CDR3: TGCAGCGTAGGGGACAGGGGGATCGCTAATGAAAAACTGTTTTTT. Protein product: CSVGDRGIANEKLFF. The full variable domain, its missing parts supplied by reference TRBV29-1 and TRBJ1-4, is SAVISQKPSRDICQRGTSLTIQCQVDSQVTMMFWYRQQPGQSLTLIATANQGSEATYESGFVIDKFPISRPNLTFSTLTVSNMSPEDSSIYLCSVGDRGIANEKLFFGSGTQLSVL.

The CDR3, as DNA: TGCGCCAGCAGCCAGGTGGTACAGGGTTGGGGATACGAGCAGTACTTC. Translating it yields CASSQVVQGWGYEQYF. The chain joins TRBV4-1 to TRBJ2-7, with a possible D match to TRBD1 (6 bases). The CDR3 length is 16 residues. Per the germline V gene, CDR1 is MGHRA and CDR2 is YSYEKL. Trimming took off 3 bases at V and 4 bases at J, with 19 bases between the two ends.

The chain uses TRBV5-4 and TRBJ2-3, with a tentative D call TRBD2 (6 bases). CDR3 length equals 14 residues. From germline, CDR1 is SGHNT and CDR2 YYREEE (reference sequence). V lost 0 bases and J lost 7, with 12 bases in between. In nucleotides, the CDR3 is TGTGCCAGCAGCTTGGTCCGGAGGGAAAATACGCAGTATTTT. This gives the protein CASSLVRRENTQYF.

The gene calls are TRBV27 and TRBJ1-5; TRBD1 aligns across 7 bases. CDR3 size: 14 residues. V shed 5 bases and J 5 bases; nucleotides not matched to a gene: 6. Germline V gene lookup returns CDR1 MNHEY and CDR2 SMNVEV (reference sequence). This CDR3 reads CASSPRRGYQPQHF. The CDR3 DNA reads TGTGCCAGCAGTCCCCGCAGGGGGTATCAGCCCCAGCATTTT.

The rearrangement joins TRBV5-6 to TRBJ2-7; 10 nucleotides align to TRBD2. CDR1 is SGHDT, CDR2 YYEEEE, per germline. V gave up 0 bases and J gave up 4 bases; unmatched junction bases: 1. This CDR3 is built from 14 residues. The CDR3 reads CASSLGTSGYEQYF. In DNA form, the CDR3 reads TGTGCCAGCAGCTTGGGGACTAGCGGTTACGAGCAGTACTTC.

The rearrangement links TRBV2 to TRBJ1-1; TRBD1 agrees at 7 bases. Germline assignment: CDR1 SNHLY and CDR2 FYNNEI. V gave up 11 bases and J gave up 3 bases; unmatched junction bases: 3. The CDR3 extends over 11 amino acids. In DNA form, the CDR3 reads TGTGCCTCAGGGGGGTACACTGAAGCTTTCTTT. Its protein product is CASGGYTEAFF.

This chain uses TRBV6-2 or TRBV6-3 with TRBJ2-3; the D gene is possibly TRBD2 (5 bases). The V gene lost 2 bases and the J gene lost 2 bases, with 11 bases spanning the gap. The CDR3 has 15 amino acids. CDR1 is MNHEY, CDR2 SVGEGT, per germline. CDR3 sequence reads: CASSYDHSDTDTQYF. CDR3 nucleotides: TGTGCCAGCAGTTACGACCATAGCGACACAGATACGCAGTATTTT.

V and J are TRBV5-6 and TRBJ1-1; maybe TRBD1 (6 bases). Trimming shortened V by 0 bases and J by 2 bases, and 14 bases separated the two germline ends. The CDR3 length is 16 residues. Germline V gene sequence: CDR1 SGHDT, CDR2 YYEEEE. This CDR3 reads CASSLGRGRINTEAFF. The CDR3 coding sequence is TGTGCCAGCAGCTTGGGGCGGGGGCGCATAAACACTGAAGCTTTCTTT.

The rearrangement joins TRBV28 to TRBJ1-5; 9 bases match TRBD1. Germline CDR1 is MDHEN and CDR2 is SYDVKM. Losses at the gene ends were 1 base for V and 7 bases for J; bases not matched to a gene: 8. The CDR3 runs 16 residues. The CDR3, as DNA: TGTGCCAGCAGTTTATCACGGACAGGGGTTAGCCAGCCCCAGCATTTT. This gives the protein CASSLSRTGVSQPQHF.

J is TRBJ1-2 and V is TRBV19, with D hard to call. V shed 1 base and J shed 5 bases, with 5 bases lying between them. The CDR3 totals 12 residues. Germline values: CDR1 LNHDA, CDR2 SQIVND (reference sequence). The CDR3 spells CASSIVTYGYTF. The CDR3 nucleotides are TGTGCCAGTAGTATAGTCACTTATGGCTACACCTTC.

V is TRBV5-6 and J is TRBJ2-7, with D possibly being TRBD1 (6 bases). Germline values: CDR1 SGHDT, CDR2 YYEEEE. CDR3 length: 17 residues. The germline V and J ends were trimmed by 0 bases and 3 bases, with 19 bases remaining between them. The CDR3 region has the DNA TGTGCCAGCAGCTTGGGACAGGACCGGGTTATTAGCTACGAGCAGTACTTC. Protein product: CASSLGQDRVISYEQYF.

A remark on this clone: A read error may produce the germline difference seen at one junction end. The V gene is TRBV5-4, the J gene TRBJ2-1; D gene ambiguous. The CDR3 is 15 amino acids. The V gene's germline CDR1 is SGHNT and CDR2 YYREEE (reference sequence). The CDR3 DNA reads as TGTGCCAGCAGCGCGCTAGATTCCCTATACACTGAGCAGTTCTTC. Its protein product is CASSALDSLYTEQFF.

The count of this clone is one. The chain links TRBV11-1 to TRBJ1-1; TRBD1 is a possible D gene (5 bases). The V and J ends lost 5 bases and 4 bases respectively, with 14 bases between them. The CDR3 length is 14 residues. From germline, CDR1 is SGHAT and CDR2 FQDESV (reference sequence). CDR3 nucleotides: TGTGCCAGCAGCCTCATAGGGGTAGGCACTGAAGCTTTCTTT. Protein sequence: CASSLIGVGTEAFF.